This record covers a single T cell receptor (beta chain). The assay was immunoSEQ multiplex PCR, and TCRdb's table has in-frame clones only and misses some. The sample yields about 73,000 clones, 85% to 90% seen once. This record belongs to a study of T cell changes during pregnancy in multiple sclerosis. The sequenced sample was peripheral blood, obtained after pregnancy. This receptor was obtained from a female donor in good health, enrolled as a control in a pregnancy study.

This chain's CDR3 is CASIDPGLNQPQHF. DNA of the CDR3: TGTGCCAGTATCGATCCGGGACTCAATCAGCCCCAGCATTTT. The J gene is TRBJ1-5, the V gene TRBV19; D possibly corresponds to TRBD1 (5 bases). The CDR3 loop spans 14 amino acids. Trimming removed 7 bases at V and 3 bases at J, with 13 bases between. Per the germline V gene, CDR1 is LNHDA and CDR2 is SQIVND (reference sequence).